The 21 T cell receptor beta chains reported below all come from one sample, sequenced in a study of T-cell memory formation after mild COVID-19. TCRdb recomputed calls from the 5' RACE reads with MiXCR, one row per CDR3 protein. The data show 310,000 or so distinct CDR3 sequences, 15% seen once. The sequencing input was PBMCs or a T cell subset sorted from them (not recorded which). All receptors come from a man between 18 and 29 years old who had mild COVID-19 (a few samples of this study predate the infection). Cell type and time point are not known.

This chain uses TRBV6-2 or TRBV6-3 with TRBJ1-2, with 11 bases aligning to TRBD1. Germline V gene sequence: CDR1 MNHEY, CDR2 SVGEGT. The CDR3 has 14 residues. V was pared by 6 bases and J by 5 bases, with 5 bases of the junction left unmatched. CDR3 region: CASRPGTGGYGYTF. The CDR3 DNA follows: TGTGCCAGCAGACCCGGGACAGGGGGTTATGGCTACACCTTC.

This chain links TRBV12-3 or TRBV12-4 with TRBJ1-2; D is unclear. This CDR3 is built from 13 residues. V was trimmed by 5 bases and J by 4 bases, leaving 11 bases between them. CDR3 residues: CASSPVSSYGYTF. CDR3 DNA: TGTGCCAGCAGTCCCGTCTCTAGCTATGGCTACACCTTC.

Ten or more counts support this clonotype. The chain joins TRBV20-1 to TRBJ2-3; no clear D. This CDR3 comprises 11 residues. Germline V gene data show CDR1 as DFQATT and CDR2 as SNEGSKA (reference sequence). V lost 5 bases and J 6 bases, leaving 9 bases between the germline ends. The CDR3 sequence: CSAGRVDTQYF. In DNA, the CDR3 is TGCAGTGCTGGACGAGTGGATACGCAGTATTTT.

The rearrangement joins TRBV18 to TRBJ1-6; TRBD1 aligns across 7 bases. The CDR3 has 18 amino acids. V shed 4 bases and J 4 bases; nucleotides not matched to a gene: 13. From germline, CDR1 is KGHSH and CDR2 LQKENI. CDR3 in amino acids: CASSQNTGTAGYNSPLHF. The CDR3 DNA sequence: TGTGCCAGCTCACAAAATACCGGGACAGCCGGTTATAATTCACCCCTCCACTTT. Filled out from reference TRBV18 and TRBJ1-6, the complete variable domain reads NAGVMQNPRHLVRRRGQEARLRCSPMKGHSHVYWYRQLPEEGLKFMVYLQKENIIDESGMPKERFSAEFPKEGPSILRIQQVVRGDSAAYFCASSQNTGTAGYNSPLHFGNGTRLTVT.

This clonotype was counted between two and nine times. This chain joins TRBV10-3 and TRBJ1-1; 7 bases are a match to TRBD1. CDR1 ENHRY and CDR2 SYGVKD come from the germline V gene. The CDR3 is 13 amino acids. The V segment lost 2 bases and the J segment 8 bases; nucleotides outside the gene matches: 5. CDR3 amino acids: CAISEGRQGEAFF. The CDR3 coding sequence is TGTGCCATCAGTGAGGGAAGACAGGGAGAAGCTTTCTTT.

This clonotype was counted only a few times. The rearrangement joins TRBV7-2 to TRBJ2-2; D is possibly TRBD1 (6 bases). The CDR3 loop spans 15 amino acids. Germline V CDR1 and CDR2: SGHTA, FQGNSA. Trimming removed 2 bases at V and 3 bases at J, with 10 bases between. Written as DNA, the CDR3 is TGTGCCAGCAGCTTACAGGGGTTGTACACCGGGGAGCTGTTTTTT. This translates into CASSLQGLYTGELFF.

The genes are TRBV7-2 and TRBJ1-5; D possibly corresponds to TRBD1 (5 bases). This CDR3 has 15 amino acids. From germline, CDR1 is SGHTA and CDR2 FQGNSA. V was trimmed by 5 bases and J by 0 bases, leaving 11 bases between them. Written as DNA, the CDR3 is TGTGCCAGCAGCGTACAGGCAGTTAGCAATCAGCCCCAGCATTTT. Its protein is CASSVQAVSNQPQHF.

The CDR3 sequence is CASSLASDSQYGYTF. The CDR3 bases are TGCGCCAGCAGCTTGGCCTCGGACAGCCAGTATGGCTACACCTTC. The rearrangement joins TRBV5-1 to TRBJ1-2, with D possibly being TRBD1 (6 bases). V lost 0 bases and J 5 bases, leaving 14 bases between the germline ends. From germline, CDR1 is SGHRS and CDR2 YFSETQ. This CDR3 contains 15 residues.

V is TRBV20-1 and J is TRBJ1-6; no definite D call. Trimming shortened V by 8 bases and J by 7 bases, and 9 bases separated the two germline ends. The CDR3 sequence is 11 residues long. Germline values: CDR1 DFQATT, CDR2 SNEGSKA (reference sequence). The CDR3 nucleotides read TGCAGTCCAGCAGCGAATTCACCCCTCCACTTT. Amino acid sequence: CSPAANSPLHF.

The rearrangement uses TRBV5-4 and TRBJ1-1; possibly TRBD1 for D (5 bases). CDR1 SGHNT and CDR2 YYREEE come from the germline V gene (reference sequence). The germline V and J ends were trimmed by 2 bases and 5 bases, with 28 bases remaining between them. The CDR3 is 19 amino acids. CDR3 DNA sequence: TGTGCCAGCAGCTTCCCCGGGGGAGGGGACGGACGATTCGGTACTGAAGCTTTCTTT. It encodes CASSFPGGGDGRFGTEAFF. The complete variable domain, with remaining parts taken from reference TRBV5-4 and TRBJ1-1, reads ETGVTQSPTHLIKTRGQQVTLRCSSQSGHNTVSWYQQALGQGPQFIFQYYREEENGRGNFPPRFSGLQFPNYSSELNVNALELDDSALYLCASSFPGGGDGRFGTEAFFGQGTRLTVV.

This clonotype showed up just a few times. The rearrangement joins TRBV20-1 to TRBJ1-1; 7 positions agree with TRBD1. Unmatched junction bases numbered 5, after V lost 6 bases and J lost 1 base. This CDR3 region has 13 residues. CDR1 is DFQATT and CDR2 is SNEGSKA in the germline V gene (reference sequence). The chain's CDR3 is CSAIQGTNTEAFF. The CDR3 DNA is TGCAGTGCCATACAGGGGACGAACACTGAAGCTTTCTTT.

The V gene is TRBV3-1, the J gene TRBJ1-6; 8 nucleotides align to TRBD1. The CDR3 contains 14 residues. Germline V gives CDR1 LGHDT, CDR2 YNNKEL (reference sequence). Unmatched junction bases numbered 7, after V lost 5 bases and J lost 10 bases. CDR3 in DNA: TGTGCCAGCAGCGGACAGGGAAAGAGCTCACCCCTCCACTTT. Amino acid sequence: CASSGQGKSSPLHF.

The chain carries TRBV12-3 or TRBV12-4 and TRBJ2-1, with 11 positions matching TRBD2. V shed 6 bases, J shed 0 bases, and the junction held 10 bases outside the gene matches. CDR3 length: 18 amino acids. CDR3 nucleotide sequence: TGTGCCAGCAGCCTCCTCGGACTAGCGGGCTACTCCTACAATGAGCAGTTCTTC. It yields the protein CASSLLGLAGYSYNEQFF.

This clonotype showed up just a few times. The rearrangement links TRBV20-1 to TRBJ1-2, with D possibly matching TRBD1 (6 bases). Looked up from germline, CDR1 is DFQATT and CDR2 is SNEGSKA (reference sequence). The CDR3 totals 13 residues. V lost 4 bases and J 4 bases, leaving 13 bases between the germline ends. Here the CDR3 DNA reads TGCAGTGCTACCTTCGGGGGCGCCTATGGCTACACCTTC. Its translation: CSATFGGAYGYTF.

The chain uses TRBV3-1 and TRBJ1-2, with a possible D match to TRBD1 (5 bases). The germline V and J ends were trimmed by 3 bases and 1 base, with 12 bases remaining between them. CDR1 LGHDT and CDR2 YNNKEL come from the germline V gene (reference sequence). The CDR3 is 15 amino acids. CDR3 amino acids: CASSHRRGDNYGYTF. CDR3 coding DNA: TGTGCCAGCAGCCATAGACGGGGGGATAACTATGGCTACACCTTC.

The genes are TRBV5-1 and TRBJ1-2, with D tentatively TRBD1 (6 bases). Deletions cut 0 bases from V and 4 bases from J, with 10 bases between. From germline, CDR1 is SGHRS and CDR2 YFSETQ. This CDR3 region has 14 residues. The CDR3 loop is CASSLVGGSYGYTF. The CDR3 bases are TGCGCCAGCAGCTTGGTAGGGGGTTCCTATGGCTACACCTTC.

The chain uses TRBV3-1 and TRBJ1-2, with D tentatively TRBD1 (5 bases). Trimming pared 4 bases from V and 6 bases from J, leaving 12 bases between. From germline, CDR1 is LGHDT and CDR2 YNNKEL (reference sequence). The CDR3 is 13 residues long. Here the CDR3 reads CASSPYGGNGYTF. In DNA form, the CDR3 reads TGTGCCAGCAGCCCCTATGGGGGTAATGGCTACACCTTC.

The chain couples TRBV11-1 to TRBJ1-1; TRBD1 matches 12 bases. The CDR3 totals 15 residues. The germline gives CDR1 SGHAT, CDR2 FQDESV (reference sequence). V shed 5 bases and J 6 bases; nucleotides not matched to a gene: 7. The CDR3 reads CASSPGQGALAEAFF. CDR3 sequence (DNA): TGTGCCAGCAGCCCGGGACAGGGGGCACTCGCTGAAGCTTTCTTT.

The chain combines TRBV12-3 or TRBV12-4 with TRBJ2-7, with D hard to call. V was shortened by 6 bases and J by 4 bases, with 10 bases between the two germline ends. The CDR3 totals 12 residues. The CDR3 DNA reads TGTGCCAGCAGCGCCCTGGGATACGAGCAGTACTTC. This sequence encodes CASSALGYEQYF.

This clonotype was seen at least ten times. One end of the junction fails to match germline, which may point to a read error. V gene TRBV3-1 combines with J gene TRBJ2-1; 13 nucleotides agree with TRBD2. Germline-derived CDR1 and CDR2 are LGHDT and YNNKEL (reference sequence). This CDR3 comprises 16 residues. In DNA form, the CDR3 reads TGTGCCAGCAACCAACTAGCGGGGGGGCCGGGTGGTGAGCAGTTCTTC. Its translation is CASNQLAGGPGGEQFF.

This sequence joins TRBV5-4 and TRBJ2-2; perhaps D is TRBD1 or TRBD2 (5 bases each). The CDR3 runs to 17 residues. Germline values: CDR1 SGHNT, CDR2 YYREEE (reference sequence). V was shortened by 3 bases and J by 6 bases, with 21 bases between the two germline ends. The CDR3 sequence is CASSSGSGPGSAGELFF. CDR3 in DNA: TGTGCCAGCAGCTCGGGGTCGGGACCCGGATCGGCCGGGGAGCTGTTTTTT.